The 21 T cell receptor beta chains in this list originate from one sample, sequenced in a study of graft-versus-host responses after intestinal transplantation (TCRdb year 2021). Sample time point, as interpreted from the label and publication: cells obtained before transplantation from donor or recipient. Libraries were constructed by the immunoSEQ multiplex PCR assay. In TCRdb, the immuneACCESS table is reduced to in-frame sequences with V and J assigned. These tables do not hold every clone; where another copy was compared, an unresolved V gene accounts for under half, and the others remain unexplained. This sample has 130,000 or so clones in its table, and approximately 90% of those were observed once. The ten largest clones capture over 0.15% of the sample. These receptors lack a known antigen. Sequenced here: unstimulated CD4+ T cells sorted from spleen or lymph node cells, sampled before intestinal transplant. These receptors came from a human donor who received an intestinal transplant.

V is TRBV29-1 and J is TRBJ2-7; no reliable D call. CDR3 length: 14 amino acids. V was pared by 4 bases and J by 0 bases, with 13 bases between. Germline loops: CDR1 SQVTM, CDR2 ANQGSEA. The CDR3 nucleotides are TGCAGCGTTGCCGTAAACCCTAGCTCCTACGAGCAGTACTTC. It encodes CSVAVNPSSYEQYF.

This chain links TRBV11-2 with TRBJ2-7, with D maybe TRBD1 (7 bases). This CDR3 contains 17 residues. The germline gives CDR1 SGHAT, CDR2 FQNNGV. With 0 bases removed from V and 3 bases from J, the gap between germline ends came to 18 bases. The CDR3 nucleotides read TGTGCCAGCAGCTTAGATGGAGGGGGCTATACGGTCTACGAGCAGTACTTC. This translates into CASSLDGGGYTVYEQYF.

The DNA of the CDR3 is TGTGCCAGCAGCTTAGAAATTGGGGGCTGGACTGAAGCTTTCTTT. Amino acids: CASSLEIGGWTEAFF. The chain has TRBV11-3 and TRBJ1-1; possible D gene TRBD1, 6 bases. With 0 bases removed from V and 5 bases from J, the gap between germline ends came to 13 bases. In germline, CDR1 is SGHNT, CDR2 YENEEA. The CDR3 consists of 15 residues.

CDR3 amino acids: CASSLRAVAGSYNEQFF. CDR3 DNA: TGTGCCAGCAGCTTACGGGCGGTGGCGGGGTCCTACAATGAGCAGTTCTTC. The gene calls are TRBV7-8 and TRBJ2-1; perhaps TRBD2 as D (6 bases). The CDR3 contains 17 residues. The V and J ends lost 2 bases and 1 base respectively, with 15 bases between them. The germline gives CDR1 SGHVS, CDR2 FQNEAQ.

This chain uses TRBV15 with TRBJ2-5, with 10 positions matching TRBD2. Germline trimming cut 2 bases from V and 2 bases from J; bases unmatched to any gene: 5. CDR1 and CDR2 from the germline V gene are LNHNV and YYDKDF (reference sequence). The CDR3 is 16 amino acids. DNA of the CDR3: TGTGCCACCAGCAGACCGGGACTAGCGAGTCAAGAGACCCAGTACTTC. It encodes CATSRPGLASQETQYF.

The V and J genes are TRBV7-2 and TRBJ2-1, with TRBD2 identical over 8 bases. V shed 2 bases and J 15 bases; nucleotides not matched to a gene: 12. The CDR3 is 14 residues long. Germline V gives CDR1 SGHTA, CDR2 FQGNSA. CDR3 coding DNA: TGTGCCAGCAGCTTACAGCGGGGGCCCGGAAGGAGGTTCTTC. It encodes CASSLQRGPGRRFF. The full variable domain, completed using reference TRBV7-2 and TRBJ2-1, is GAGVSQSPSNKVTEKGKDVELRCDPISGHTALYWYRQSLGQGLEFLIYFQGNSAPDKSGLPSDRFSAERTGGSVSTLTIQRTQQEDSAVYLCASSLQRGPGRRFFGPGTRLTVL.

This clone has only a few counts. The CDR3 here is CASSSTSGSYNEQFF. The CDR3 bases are TGTGCCAGCAGCAGTACTAGCGGGTCTTACAATGAGCAGTTCTTC. The V and J genes are TRBV6-4 and TRBJ2-1, with 9 bases that match TRBD2. Per germline, CDR1 MRHNA and CDR2 SNTAGT. V gave up 6 bases and J gave up 4 bases; unmatched junction bases: 7. This CDR3 spans 15 amino acids.

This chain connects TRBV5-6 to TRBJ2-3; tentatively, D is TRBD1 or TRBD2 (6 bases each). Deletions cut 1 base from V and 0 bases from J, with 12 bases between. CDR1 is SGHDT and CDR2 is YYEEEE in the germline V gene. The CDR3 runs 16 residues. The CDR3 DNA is TGTGCCAGCAGCTTGCCGGGGGCCCCTAGCACAGATACGCAGTATTTT. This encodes CASSLPGAPSTDTQYF.

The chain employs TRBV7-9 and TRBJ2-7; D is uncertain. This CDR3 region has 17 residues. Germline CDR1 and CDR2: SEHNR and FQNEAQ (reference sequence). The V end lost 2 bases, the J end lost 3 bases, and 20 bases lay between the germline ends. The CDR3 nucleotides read TGTGCCAGCAGCTTATGGCCCGGCAGTAGTAATTTCTACGAGCAGTACTTC. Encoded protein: CASSLWPGSSNFYEQYF.

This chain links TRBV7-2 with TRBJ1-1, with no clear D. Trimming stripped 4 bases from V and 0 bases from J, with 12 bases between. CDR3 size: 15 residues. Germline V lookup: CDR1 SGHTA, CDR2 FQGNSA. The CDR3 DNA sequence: TGTGCCAGCAGCTACCGACGGGCTTTGAACACTGAAGCTTTCTTT. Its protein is CASSYRRALNTEAFF.

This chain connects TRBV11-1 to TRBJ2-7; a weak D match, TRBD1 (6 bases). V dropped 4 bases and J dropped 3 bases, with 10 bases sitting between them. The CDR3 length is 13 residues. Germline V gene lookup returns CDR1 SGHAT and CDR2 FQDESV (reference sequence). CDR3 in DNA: TGTGCCAGCAGCTATACAGGGAACTACGAGCAGTACTTC. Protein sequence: CASSYTGNYEQYF.

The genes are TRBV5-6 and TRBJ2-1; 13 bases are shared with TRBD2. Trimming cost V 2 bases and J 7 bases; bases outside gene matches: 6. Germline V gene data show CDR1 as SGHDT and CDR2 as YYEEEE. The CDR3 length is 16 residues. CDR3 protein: CASSFKLAGGFNEQFF. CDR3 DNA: TGTGCCAGCAGCTTCAAACTAGCGGGGGGGTTTAATGAGCAGTTCTTC.

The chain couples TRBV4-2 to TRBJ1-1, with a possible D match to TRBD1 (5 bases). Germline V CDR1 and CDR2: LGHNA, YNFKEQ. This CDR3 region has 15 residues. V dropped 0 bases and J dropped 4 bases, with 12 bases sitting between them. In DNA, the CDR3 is TGTGCCAGCAGCCAAGATCATTCGGGGGTCACTGAAGCTTTCTTT. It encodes CASSQDHSGVTEAFF.

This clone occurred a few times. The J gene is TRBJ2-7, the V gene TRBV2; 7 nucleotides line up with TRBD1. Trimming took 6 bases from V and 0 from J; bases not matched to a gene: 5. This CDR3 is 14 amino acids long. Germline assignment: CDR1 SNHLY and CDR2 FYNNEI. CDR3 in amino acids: CASRGDRSSYEQYF. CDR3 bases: TGTGCCAGCAGGGGGGACAGATCCTCCTACGAGCAGTACTTC.

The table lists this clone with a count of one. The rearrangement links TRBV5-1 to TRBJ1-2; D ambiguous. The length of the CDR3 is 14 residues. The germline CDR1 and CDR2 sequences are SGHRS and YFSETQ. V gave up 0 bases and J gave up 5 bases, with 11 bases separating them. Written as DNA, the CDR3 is TGCGCCAGCAGCTTGGACGGCCTAGTATATGGCTACACCTTC. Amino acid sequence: CASSLDGLVYGYTF.

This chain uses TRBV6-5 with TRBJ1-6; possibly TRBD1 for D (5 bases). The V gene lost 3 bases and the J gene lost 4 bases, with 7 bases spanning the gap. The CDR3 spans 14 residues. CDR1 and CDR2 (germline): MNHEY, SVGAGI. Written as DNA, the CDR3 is TGTGCCAGCAGTTATGGGGCTTATAATTCACCCCTCCACTTT. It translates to CASSYGAYNSPLHF.

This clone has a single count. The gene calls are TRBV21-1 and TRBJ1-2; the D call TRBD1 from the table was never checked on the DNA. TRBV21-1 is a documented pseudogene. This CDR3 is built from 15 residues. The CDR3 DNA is TGTGCCAGCAGCCCGGCAGGCTCCTTCGTCTATGGCTACACCTTC. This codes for CASSPAGSFVYGYTF.

The DNA for the CDR3 is TGCAGTGCTATCCTGGGCATAACCCTCCACTTT. Translating it yields CSAILGITLHF. This chain uses TRBV20-1 with TRBJ1-6; D is ambiguous. Germline CDR1 DFQATT, CDR2 SNEGSKA (reference sequence). The CDR3 sequence is 11 residues long. The germline V and J ends were trimmed by 4 bases and 14 bases, with 12 bases remaining between them.

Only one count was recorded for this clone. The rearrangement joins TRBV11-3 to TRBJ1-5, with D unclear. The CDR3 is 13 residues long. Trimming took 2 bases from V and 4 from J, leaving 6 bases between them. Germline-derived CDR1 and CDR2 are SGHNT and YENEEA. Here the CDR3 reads CASSLQENQPQHF. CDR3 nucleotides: TGTGCCAGCAGCTTACAAGAAAATCAGCCCCAGCATTTT.

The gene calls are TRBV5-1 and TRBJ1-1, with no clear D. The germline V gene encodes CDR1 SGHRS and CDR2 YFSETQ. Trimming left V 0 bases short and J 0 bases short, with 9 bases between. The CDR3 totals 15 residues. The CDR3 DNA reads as TGCGCCAGCAGCTTGGGCCTCACTATGAACACTGAAGCTTTCTTT. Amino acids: CASSLGLTMNTEAFF.

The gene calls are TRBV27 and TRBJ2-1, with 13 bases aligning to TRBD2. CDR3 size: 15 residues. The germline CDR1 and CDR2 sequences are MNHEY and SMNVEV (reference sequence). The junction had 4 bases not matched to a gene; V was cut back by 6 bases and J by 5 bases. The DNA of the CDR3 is TGTGCCAGCAGCCGGACTAGCGGGGGAAACAATGAGCAGTTCTTC. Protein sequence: CASSRTSGGNNEQFF.